These 22 T cell receptor beta chains originate from one sample sequenced in a study of T-cell memory formation after mild COVID-19. TCRdb re-derived calls from the 5' RACE reads in MiXCR, one entry per CDR3 protein. The top ten clones hold 20% to 25% of a sample with around 390,000 distinct CDR3 sequences, approximately 15% of them seen once. Sequencing was done on a sample of PBMCs or a T cell subset sorted from them (not recorded which). Receptors originate from a man between 18 and 29 years old who had mild COVID-19 (a few samples of this study predate the infection). Cell type and time point are not known.

This chain joins TRBV29-1 and TRBJ1-2, with D perhaps TRBD1 (6 bases). The germline CDR1 and CDR2 sequences are SQVTM and ANQGSEA. This CDR3 has 13 amino acids. V lost 6 bases and J lost 4, with 15 bases in between. CDR3: CSVGGDTSYGYTF. As DNA, the CDR3 is TGCAGCGTAGGGGGAGACACCTCCTATGGCTACACCTTC.

CDR3 bases: TGTGCCAGCAGCTTAGTTGGCAGAGGGGCAGATACGCAGTATTTT. Translating it yields CASSLVGRGADTQYF. The chain recombines TRBV7-2 with TRBJ2-3, with D possibly being TRBD1 or TRBD2 (5 bases each). Trimming cost V 1 base and J 4 bases, with 12 bases left between them. The CDR3 is made up of 15 amino acids. The V gene's germline CDR1 is SGHTA and CDR2 FQGNSA.

The chain joins TRBV7-6 to TRBJ2-2; D is uncertain. CDR1 SGHVS and CDR2 FNYEAQ come from the germline V gene. This CDR3 has 16 residues. The V end lost 0 bases, the J end lost 4 bases, and 12 bases lay between the germline ends. The CDR3 DNA follows: TGTGCCAGCAGCTTAGCGTCTCCAGGCACCACCGGGGAGCTGTTTTTT. Amino acid sequence: CASSLASPGTTGELFF.

This chain uses TRBV4-2 with TRBJ2-2; D call uncertain. Trimming took 3 bases from V and 4 from J, leaving 6 bases between them. Looked up from germline, CDR1 is LGHNA and CDR2 is YNFKEQ. The CDR3 totals 13 residues. CDR3 nucleotides: TGTGCCAGCAGCCAGGCCCCCACCGGGGAGCTGTTTTTT. It yields the protein CASSQAPTGELFF.

The chain uses TRBV20-1 and TRBJ2-5; 7 nucleotides match TRBD2. The CDR3 runs 14 residues. V dropped 5 bases and J dropped 5; count of bases not matched to a gene: 11. CDR1 is DFQATT and CDR2 is SNEGSKA in the germline V gene (reference sequence). In DNA, the CDR3 is TGCAGTGCTCTTAGCGGGCGGGCATGGGAGACCCAGTACTTC. Residues: CSALSGRAWETQYF.

In its sample, this clonotype was seen a few times. The chain links TRBV4-3 to TRBJ2-5; D is ambiguous. There are 12 residues in the CDR3. The V and J ends lost 0 bases and 4 bases respectively, with 3 bases between them. From germline, CDR1 is LGHNA and CDR2 YSLEER. The CDR3 is CASSQDTETQYF. The CDR3 region has the DNA TGCGCCAGCAGCCAAGATACAGAGACCCAGTACTTC.

The CDR3 nucleotides read TGTGCCAGCAGCACGGCCGGGGCAGCTATCTATGGCTACACCTTC. As protein: CASSTAGAAIYGYTF. The chain joins TRBV7-2 to TRBJ1-2, with a possible D match to TRBD1 (5 bases). The V end lost 5 bases, the J end lost 4 bases, and 17 bases lay between the germline ends. The germline V gene has CDR1 SGHTA and CDR2 FQGNSA. The CDR3 covers 15 residues.

This clonotype occurred a few times. The chain carries TRBV29-1 and TRBJ2-3; D ambiguous. Deletions cut 6 bases from V and 6 bases from J, with 13 bases between. From germline, CDR1 is SQVTM and CDR2 ANQGSEA. The CDR3 extends over 12 amino acids. The CDR3 region is CSVTPSYDTQYF. CDR3 DNA: TGCAGCGTGACTCCTAGTTACGATACGCAGTATTTT.

V gene TRBV11-1 combines with J gene TRBJ2-5; 9 bases align to TRBD1. CDR3 size: 14 residues. The V gene's germline CDR1 is SGHAT and CDR2 FQDESV (reference sequence). The junction had 4 bases not matched to a gene; V was cut back by 5 bases and J by 3 bases. As DNA, the CDR3 is TGTGCCAGCAGCGCCGACAGGGGGGAAGAGACCCAGTACTTC. Its translation: CASSADRGEETQYF.

The rearrangement links TRBV5-1 to TRBJ2-2, with D possibly called TRBD1 or TRBD2 (6 bases each). This CDR3 spans 14 amino acids. Germline V gene lookup returns CDR1 SGHRS and CDR2 YFSETQ. V lost 6 bases and J 8 bases, leaving 17 bases between the germline ends. The CDR3 reads CASNVGGLPGELFF. Here the CDR3 DNA reads TGCGCCAGCAACGTTGGGGGGCTCCCGGGGGAGCTGTTTTTT.

In its sample, this clonotype was seen a few times. The chain has TRBV6-2 or TRBV6-3 and TRBJ2-7; a possible D gene is TRBD1 (5 bases). V dropped 6 bases and J dropped 5 bases, with 14 bases sitting between them. CDR3 size: 13 residues. Germline CDR1 is MNHEY and CDR2 is SVGEGT. The CDR3 here is CASRSQGANEQYV. In DNA form, the CDR3 reads TGTGCCAGCAGATCGCAGGGTGCGAACGAGCAGTACGTC.

This clonotype turned up a few times. V and J are TRBV6-5 and TRBJ1-1, with TRBD1 identical over 9 bases. The V segment lost 5 bases and the J segment 4 bases; nucleotides outside the gene matches: 8. The CDR3 consists of 15 residues. The germline V gene has CDR1 MNHEY and CDR2 SVGAGI. CDR3 amino acids: CASSRTGVGGTEAFF. The CDR3 DNA reads TGTGCCAGCAGTCGGACAGGGGTCGGTGGCACTGAAGCTTTCTTT.

The sample holds a few counts of this clonotype. This chain uses TRBV4-1 with TRBJ2-2; D remains unclear. The V gene's germline CDR1 is MGHRA and CDR2 YSYEKL. The CDR3 has 15 amino acids. V was shortened by 3 bases and J by 5 bases, with 13 bases between the two germline ends. CDR3 sequence reads: CASSHHPQSTGELFF. The CDR3 nucleotides are TGCGCCAGCAGCCACCACCCACAGAGTACCGGGGAGCTGTTTTTT.

The chain carries TRBV2 and TRBJ2-2; D gene ambiguous. In germline, CDR1 is SNHLY, CDR2 FYNNEI. Trimming stripped 4 bases from V and 5 bases from J, with 11 bases between. This CDR3 is built from 14 residues. DNA of the CDR3: TGTGCCAGCAGTGCTTTGGGGTGGACCGGGGAGCTGTTTTTT. Residues: CASSALGWTGELFF.

The chain couples TRBV5-4 to TRBJ2-3; the match to TRBD1 covers 8 bases. CDR1 SGHNT and CDR2 YYREEE come from the germline V gene (reference sequence). This CDR3 spans 16 amino acids. J was trimmed by 2 bases and V by 0 bases; bases with no gene match: 5. DNA of the CDR3: TGTGCCAGCAGCTTGGTGACAGGGGATGACACAGATACGCAGTATTTT. Translation: CASSLVTGDDTDTQYF.

This clonotype has more than one count but fewer than ten. The rearrangement uses TRBV25-1 and TRBJ2-7, with 8 bases aligning to TRBD1. CDR3 length: 13 amino acids. Germline V gene sequence: CDR1 MGHDK, CDR2 SYGVNS. Germline trimming cut 6 bases from V and 2 bases from J; bases unmatched to any gene: 3. Here the CDR3 reads CASRGTGPYEQYF. Written as DNA, the CDR3 is TGTGCCAGCAGGGGGACAGGCCCCTACGAGCAGTACTTC.

This clonotype was seen more than once but under ten times. V and J are TRBV4-1 and TRBJ2-2, with 9 bases aligning to TRBD2. CDR1 and CDR2 (germline): MGHRA, YSYEKL. This CDR3 contains 15 residues. Trimming at V came to 4 bases and at J to 7 bases, leaving 7 bases not matched to a gene. In nucleotides, the CDR3 is TGCGCCAGCAGCCCGCGGGAGGGAGGGTACGGGGAGCTGTTTTTT. It encodes CASSPREGGYGELFF.

This clonotype turned up a few times. The rearrangement links TRBV11-2 to TRBJ2-1; D is unresolved. The V gene lost 0 bases and the J gene lost 11 bases, with 8 bases spanning the gap. CDR1 and CDR2 (germline): SGHAT, FQNNGV. This CDR3 is built from 12 residues. The CDR3 DNA reads as TGTGCCAGCAGCTTAGATCTATCCAAGCAGTTCTTC. It specifies CASSLDLSKQFF.

The CDR3 DNA follows: TGTGCCATCAACACCCTAGGGGGGAAGGATACGCAGTATTTT. As protein: CAINTLGGKDTQYF. V and J are TRBV10-3 and TRBJ2-3; the D call may be TRBD1 or TRBD2 (6 bases each). V lost 7 bases, J lost 6 bases, and 17 bases lay in between. In germline, CDR1 is ENHRY, CDR2 SYGVKD. The CDR3 has 14 residues.

This clonotype was detected only a few times. V gene TRBV4-1 combines with J gene TRBJ1-2, with 10 bases that match TRBD1. CDR3 size: 15 residues. With V trimmed by 0 bases and J by 7 bases, 5 bases remained unmatched. Germline V lookup: CDR1 MGHRA, CDR2 YSYEKL. CDR3 DNA sequence: TGCGCCAGCAGCCAAGATGGACAGGGGGGTCGTGGCTACACCTTC. This translates into CASSQDGQGGRGYTF.

Only a few counts were recorded for this clonotype. The chain joins TRBV5-1 to TRBJ2-4; D is uncertain. CDR1 is SGHRS and CDR2 is YFSETQ in the germline V gene. This CDR3 comprises 16 residues. V was clipped by 0 bases and J by 0 bases, with 10 bases between them. In DNA, the CDR3 is TGCGCCAGCAGCTTGGCGGCAGACTCAGCCAAAAACATTCAGTACTTC. Residues: CASSLAADSAKNIQYF.

In its sample, this clonotype was seen many times. CDR3 nucleotides: TGTGCCAGCAGCCCACCGGGACTAGCGGGGTCCGGAGTGAATGAGCAGTTCTTC. Its translation: CASSPPGLAGSGVNEQFF. The chain is built from TRBV7-3 and TRBJ2-1, with 13 bases fitting TRBD2. The CDR3 is 18 amino acids. Per germline, CDR1 SGHTA and CDR2 FQGTGA. J gave up 7 bases and V 5 bases, and 14 bases lay outside the gene matches.